This TCR beta chain was observed in a study of graft-versus-host responses after intestinal transplantation. Whole-study context: Anti-thymocyte globulin served as induction for all recipients, who then took tacrolimus and steroids for about 3 years.

TCRdb keeps only in-frame clones here, not all; method: immunoSEQ multiplex PCR. The table shows 15,000 to 20,000 clones, with 80% occurring only once. Processing was applied to graft tissue in order to liberate intraepithelial and lamina propria lymphocytes. The CDR3 has 14 amino acids. Germline V gene sequence: CDR1 SEHNR, CDR2 FQNEAQ (reference sequence). The V end lost 3 bases, the J end lost 5 bases, and 11 bases lay between the germline ends. Sequencing was performed on ileum tissue, taken roughly 3.5 months after intestinal transplant. This sequence originates from a human patient who received an intestinal transplant, so some T cells may come from the graft donor. J is TRBJ1-5 and V is TRBV7-9, with D possibly TRBD1 on 5 matching bases. The chain's CDR3 is CASSLGRGDQPQHF. In nucleotides, the CDR3 is TGTGCCAGCAGCTTGGGACGGGGGGATCAGCCCCAGCATTTT. The full variable domain, completed using reference TRBV7-9 and TRBJ1-5, is DTGVSQNPRHKITKRGQNVTFRCDPISEHNRLYWYRQTLGQGPEFLTYFQNEAQLEKSRLLSDRFSAERPKGSFSTLEIQRTEQGDSAMYLCASSLGRGDQPQHFGDGTRLSIL.